A selection of T cell receptor beta chains follows, all from one sample in a study of monozygotic twins with inflammatory bowel disease. Using the 5' RACE reads, TCRdb records one entry per CDR3 protein without DNA. This table lists around 200,000 distinct CDR3 sequences. Sequencing was carried out using blood. The origin of the receptors is a human donor with ulcerative colitis or Crohn's disease, or a healthy co-twin of an affected twin (not recorded which). Each CDR3 is given with its conserved first and last residue.

TRBV5-1	TRBJ2-6	CASSLQSSASGANVLTF
TRBV29-1	TRBJ2-2	CSRPPGQDAGELFF
TRBV12-3/TRBV12-4	TRBJ2-1	CASSLSDKRDEQFF
TRBV20-1	TRBJ1-1	CSARYDREENTEAFF
TRBV9	TRBJ2-5	CASSVDGTGRETQYF
TRBV7-3	TRBJ1-2	CASSLNAETYGYTF
TRBV3-1	TRBJ1-5	CASSHWGSDQPQHF
TRBV6-5	TRBJ1-2	CASSYSDSGGYTF
TRBV14	TRBJ2-7	CASSQDPIVIHLQSSYEQYF
TRBV12-3/TRBV12-4	TRBJ1-1	CASSLDRGDTEAFF
TRBV7-2	TRBJ2-5	CASSFTAGGKETQYF
TRBV7-9	TRBJ1-1	CASSWSGLRLEAFF
TRBV20-1	TRBJ2-2	CSARDPYTGELFF
TRBV28	TRBJ1-5	CASRNNQPQHF
TRBV18	TRBJ2-7	CASSPGTSSPEQYF
TRBV19	TRBJ1-1	CASNNRVGTEAFF
TRBV12-3/TRBV12-4	TRBJ1-1	CASSSLDRGQAFF
TRBV28	TRBJ2-7	CASSLSGQAPYEQYF
TRBV20-1	TRBJ1-2	CSARDRTESVSGYTF
TRBV7-6	TRBJ2-1	CASSWTSGGDNEQFF
TRBV9	TRBJ1-1	CASSVRVTKLNTEAFF
TRBV7-9	TRBJ1-1	CASSARQGNTEAFF
TRBV7-2	TRBJ2-5	CASRLNQETQYF
TRBV5-5	TRBJ2-3	CASSGGTRGADTQYF
TRBV11-2	TRBJ1-6	CASSFRPLAGGDSPLHF
TRBV12-3/TRBV12-4	TRBJ2-1	CASIPETADYNEQFF
TRBV10-3	TRBJ2-2	CAIRDRDTGELFF
TRBV3-1	TRBJ2-3	CASSGTVTDTQYF
TRBV5-1	TRBJ2-5	CASSSRQDQETQYF
TRBV5-1	TRBJ1-1	CASSWEGTAGIQAFF
TRBV5-1	TRBJ2-5	CASSHFGGEETQYF
TRBV5-1	TRBJ2-3	CATGDTDTQYF
TRBV6-5	TRBJ2-2	CASSSPARTNTGELFF
TRBV11-1	TRBJ2-7	CASSLRPVGQTYRSYEQYF
TRBV5-1	TRBJ1-1	CASSRPVGGTEAFF
TRBV7-9	TRBJ2-2	CASSFRSENTGELFF
TRBV12-3/TRBV12-4	TRBJ1-1	CASSHRDGNTEAFF
TRBV18	TRBJ2-7	CASSGNTGTYEQYF
TRBV5-1	TRBJ2-5	CASSLVLAGGPKETQYF
TRBV20-1	TRBJ1-1	CSARVIRDGNTEAFF
TRBV11-2	TRBJ1-4	CASSRGGQFNEKLFF
TRBV6-2/TRBV6-3	TRBJ1-2	CASSSLDYGYTF
TRBV12-3/TRBV12-4	TRBJ2-7	CASTPSWASGEQYF
TRBV6-1	TRBJ1-4	CASTNSGFNEKLFF
TRBV10-3	TRBJ2-2	CAIGLGQGANTGELFF
TRBV7-2	TRBJ2-3	CASSLTRGTQYF
TRBV5-1	TRBJ2-1	CASSPGQGDNNEQFF
TRBV3-1	TRBJ2-7	CASGDGVYEQYF
TRBV18	TRBJ2-1	CASSPSGGDEQFF
TRBV12-3/TRBV12-4	TRBJ2-4	CASSVGTRNIQYF
TRBV6-1	TRBJ2-5	CASSARQGGETQYF
TRBV5-1	TRBJ1-2	CASSIGDSGNYGYTF
TRBV7-9	TRBJ2-2	CASSLGGTVTGELFF
TRBV7-9	TRBJ2-2	CALMKTANTGELFF
TRBV5-5	TRBJ1-2	CASSLLPLQGGFHGYTF
TRBV20-1	TRBJ2-2	CSARDGTGANTGELFF
TRBV5-4	TRBJ1-6	CASSLDPEFNSPLHF
TRBV12-5	TRBJ2-5	CASGLIVGRVQETQYF
TRBV5-1	TRBJ2-1	CASSLGGAMGNEQFF